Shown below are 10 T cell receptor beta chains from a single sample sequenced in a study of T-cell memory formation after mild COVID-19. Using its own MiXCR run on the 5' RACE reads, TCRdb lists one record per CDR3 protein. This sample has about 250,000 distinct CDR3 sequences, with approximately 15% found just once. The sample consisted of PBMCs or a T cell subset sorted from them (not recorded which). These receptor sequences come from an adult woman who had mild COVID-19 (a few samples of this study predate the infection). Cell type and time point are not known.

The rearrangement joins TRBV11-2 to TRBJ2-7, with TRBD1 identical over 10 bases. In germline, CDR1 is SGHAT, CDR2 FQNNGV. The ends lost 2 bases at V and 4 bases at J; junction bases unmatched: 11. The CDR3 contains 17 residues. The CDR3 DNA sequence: TGTGCCAGCAGCTTATTGGGGACAGGGGCGAGGGGGTACGAGCAGTACTTC. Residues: CASSLLGTGARGYEQYF.

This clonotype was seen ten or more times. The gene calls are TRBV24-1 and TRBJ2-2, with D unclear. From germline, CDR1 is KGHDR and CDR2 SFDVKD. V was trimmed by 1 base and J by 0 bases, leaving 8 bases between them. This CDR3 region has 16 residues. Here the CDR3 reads CATSDFVASNTGELFF. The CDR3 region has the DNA TGTGCCACCAGTGATTTCGTTGCTTCGAACACCGGGGAGCTGTTTTTT.

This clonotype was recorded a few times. CDR3 sequence: CASSFAAGANTGELFF. The CDR3 DNA is TGTGCCAGCTCATTTGCAGCGGGAGCGAACACCGGGGAGCTGTTTTTT. The rearrangement joins TRBV18 to TRBJ2-2; 8 bases fit TRBD2. CDR1 is KGHSH and CDR2 is LQKENI in the germline V gene. The CDR3 totals 16 residues. V gave up 5 bases and J gave up 0 bases; unmatched junction bases: 5.

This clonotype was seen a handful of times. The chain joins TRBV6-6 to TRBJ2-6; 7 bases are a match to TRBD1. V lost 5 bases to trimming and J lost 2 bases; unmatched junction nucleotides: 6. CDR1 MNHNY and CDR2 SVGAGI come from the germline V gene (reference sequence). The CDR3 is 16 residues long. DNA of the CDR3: TGTGCCAGCAGTACCAAAACAGGGGCTGGGGCCAACGTCCTGACTTTC. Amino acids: CASSTKTGAGANVLTF.

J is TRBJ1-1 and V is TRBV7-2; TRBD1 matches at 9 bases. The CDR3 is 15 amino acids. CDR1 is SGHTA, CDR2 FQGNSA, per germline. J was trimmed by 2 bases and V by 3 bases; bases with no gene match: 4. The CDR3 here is CASSFGTGGNTEAFF. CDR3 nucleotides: TGTGCCAGCAGCTTCGGTACAGGGGGCAACACTGAAGCTTTCTTT.

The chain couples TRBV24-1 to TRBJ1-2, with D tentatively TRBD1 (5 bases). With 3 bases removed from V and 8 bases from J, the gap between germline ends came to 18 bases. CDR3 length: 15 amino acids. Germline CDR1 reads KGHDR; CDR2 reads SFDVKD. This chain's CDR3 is CATSDPGTVVEGYTF. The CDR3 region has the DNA TGTGCCACCAGTGATCCCGGGACCGTCGTGGAGGGCTACACCTTC.

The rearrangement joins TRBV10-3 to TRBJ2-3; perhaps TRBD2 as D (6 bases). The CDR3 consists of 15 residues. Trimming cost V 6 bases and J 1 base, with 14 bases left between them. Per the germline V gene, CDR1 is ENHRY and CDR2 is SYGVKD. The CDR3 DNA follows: TGTGCCATCAGGGAAGCTGGCGGGGGCACAGATACGCAGTATTTT. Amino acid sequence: CAIREAGGGTDTQYF.

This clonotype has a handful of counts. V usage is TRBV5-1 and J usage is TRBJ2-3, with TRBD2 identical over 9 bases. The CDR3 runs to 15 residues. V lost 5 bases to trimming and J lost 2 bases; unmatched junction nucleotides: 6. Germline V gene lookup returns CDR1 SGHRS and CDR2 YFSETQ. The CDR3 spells CASRGEGLATDTQYF. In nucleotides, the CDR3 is TGCGCCAGCAGAGGGGAGGGACTAGCCACAGATACGCAGTATTTT.

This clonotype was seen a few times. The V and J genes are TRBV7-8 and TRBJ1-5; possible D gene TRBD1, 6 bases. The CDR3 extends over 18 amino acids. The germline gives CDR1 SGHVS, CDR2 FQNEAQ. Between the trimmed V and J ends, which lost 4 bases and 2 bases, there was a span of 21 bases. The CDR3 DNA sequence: TGTGCCAGCAGCTCACTAACACAGGGCAGGGGCGGCAATCAGCCCCAGCATTTT. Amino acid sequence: CASSSLTQGRGGNQPQHF.

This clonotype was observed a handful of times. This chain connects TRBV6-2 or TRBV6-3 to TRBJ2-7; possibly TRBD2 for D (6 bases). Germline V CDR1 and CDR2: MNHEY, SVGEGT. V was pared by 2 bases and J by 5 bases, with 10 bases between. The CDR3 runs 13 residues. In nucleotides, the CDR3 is TGTGCCAGCAGTTACAACAGACTAGACGAGCAGTACTTC. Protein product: CASSYNRLDEQYF.